What follows describes a single T cell receptor beta chain. V shed 8 bases, J shed 5 bases, and the junction held 7 bases outside the gene matches. The CDR3 runs 13 residues. Germline CDR1 reads KGHSH; CDR2 reads LQKENI. This sample was included in a study of OX40 agonist ivuxolimab in advanced cancers. Study-wide context: A mean age of 60 years, range roughly 23 to 79, was recorded, and roughly 80% were male. Partial responses were seen in three patients, one with hepatocellular carcinoma and two with cutaneous melanoma.

The repertoire was sequenced with immunoSEQ multiplex PCR; TCRdb's copy has only in-frame clones and lacks some. The data show about 58,000 clones, with over 80% seen just once and approximately 3.5% held by the top ten. The genes are TRBV18 and TRBJ2-7, with 9 bases identical to TRBD1. This sequence originates from an adult with an advanced solid tumor such as melanoma, head and neck, liver or kidney cancer. Sample: CD4+ or CD8+ T cells sorted from blood, taken in a trial of the OX40 agonist ivuxolimab. The CDR3 spells CASNPGTGNEQYF. CDR3 DNA sequence: TGTGCCAGCAACCCCGGGACAGGGAACGAGCAGTACTTC. The variable domain in full, completed from reference TRBV18 and TRBJ2-7, reads NAGVMQNPRHLVRRRGQEARLRCSPMKGHSHVYWYRQLPEEGLKFMVYLQKENIIDESGMPKERFSAEFPKEGPSILRIQQVVRGDSAAYFCASNPGTGNEQYFGPGTRLTVT.